Shown below are 24 T cell receptor beta chains from a single sample sequenced in a study of blood T cell repertoires in COVID-19. Here immunoSEQ multiplex PCR was the method, and the copy in TCRdb shows in-frame clones only, minus some. The table includes 150,000 to 160,000 clones, under 85% detected once. Material for sequencing was peripheral blood. The receptors here all came from a man aged 60-69 years with COVID-19, enrolled during active disease.

This clone showed up just a few times. For the CDR3, the DNA is TGTGCCACCAGCACGCGGACTGAGAACAATGAGCAGTTCTTC. This codes for CATSTRTENNEQFF. The chain uses TRBV15 and TRBJ2-1, with D tentatively TRBD2 (5 bases). Looked up from germline, CDR1 is LNHNV and CDR2 is YYDKDF (reference sequence). V gave up 4 bases and J gave up 5 bases, with 12 bases separating them. The CDR3 covers 14 residues. Variable domain in full (rest from reference TRBV15 and TRBJ2-1): DAMVIQNPRYQVTQFGKPVTLSCSQTLNHNVMYWYQQKSSQAPKLLFHYYDKDFNNEADTPDNFQSRRPNTSFCFLDIRSPGLGDTAMYLCATSTRTENNEQFFGPGTRLTVL.

The gene calls are TRBV18 and TRBJ1-1, with D maybe TRBD1 (5 bases). Trimming pared 2 bases from V and 5 bases from J, leaving 15 bases between. Germline CDR1 is KGHSH and CDR2 is LQKENI. This CDR3 is built from 15 residues. This CDR3 reads CASSPEQVSRTEAFF. The CDR3 nucleotides are TGTGCCAGCTCACCAGAACAGGTATCCCGGACTGAAGCTTTCTTT.

V and J are TRBV18 and TRBJ1-6, with D unresolved. V gave up 6 bases and J gave up 5 bases, with 17 bases separating them. CDR1 and CDR2 from the germline V gene are KGHSH and LQKENI. The CDR3 has 16 residues. Here the CDR3 DNA reads TGTGCCAGCTCGCGTTCTCCGAGTATGGATAATTCACCCCTCCACTTT. This translates into CASSRSPSMDNSPLHF. Full variable domain (rest looked up from reference TRBV18 and TRBJ1-6): NAGVMQNPRHLVRRRGQEARLRCSPMKGHSHVYWYRQLPEEGLKFMVYLQKENIIDESGMPKERFSAEFPKEGPSILRIQQVVRGDSAAYFCASSRSPSMDNSPLHFGNGTRLTVT.

A few counts support this clone. The chain is built from TRBV6-2 or TRBV6-3 and TRBJ1-6; the D is unclear. V was pared by 0 bases and J by 4 bases, with 10 bases between. In germline, CDR1 is MNHEY, CDR2 SVGEGT. The CDR3 length is 16 residues. The CDR3 loop reads CASSYSVGRYNSPLHF. For the CDR3, the DNA is TGTGCCAGCAGTTACTCCGTGGGGAGATATAATTCACCCCTCCACTTT.

The V call is TRBV7-2, the J call TRBJ2-1; 7 nucleotides agree with TRBD2. Germline assignment: CDR1 SGHTA and CDR2 FQGNSA. This CDR3 comprises 15 residues. The J segment lost 6 bases and the V segment lost 0 bases, leaving 5 bases of the junction unmatched. The CDR3 DNA is TGTGCCAGCAGCTTAGCAGCGGGATGGGCCAATGAGCAGTTCTTC. Translating gives CASSLAAGWANEQFF.

This clone was recorded only once. The chain links TRBV28 to TRBJ1-2; D perhaps matches TRBD1 (5 bases). Per the germline V gene, CDR1 is MDHEN and CDR2 is SYDVKM. The CDR3 length is 13 residues. V was cut by 3 bases and J by 2 bases, with 7 bases left in between. The CDR3 here is CASSLTENYGYTF. Written as DNA, the CDR3 is TGTGCCAGCAGTTTGACAGAGAACTATGGCTACACCTTC.

The chain recombines TRBV18 with TRBJ2-2; a possible D gene is TRBD1 (6 bases). The CDR3 has 13 residues. Trimming took off 8 bases at V and 2 bases at J, with 9 bases between the two ends. CDR1 KGHSH and CDR2 LQKENI come from the germline V gene. DNA of the CDR3: TGTGCCAGCCGGGGACATAACACCGGGGAGCTGTTTTTT. Translating gives CASRGHNTGELFF.

The chain links TRBV7-9 to TRBJ2-7; no definite D call. The CDR3 extends over 11 amino acids. Trimming took off 5 bases at V and 3 bases at J, with 5 bases between the two ends. Germline V lookup: CDR1 SEHNR, CDR2 FQNEAQ (reference sequence). In DNA, the CDR3 is TGTGCCAGCAGCCGAGACTACGAGCAGTACTTC. It yields the protein CASSRDYEQYF.

The chain recombines TRBV6-5 with TRBJ2-6, with a possible D match to TRBD1 (5 bases). Trimming pared 4 bases from V and 1 base from J, leaving 8 bases between. Germline V lookup: CDR1 MNHEY, CDR2 SVGAGI. This CDR3 has 15 residues. As DNA, the CDR3 is TGTGCCAGCAGTTTTCAGGGTTCTGGGGCCAACGTCCTGACTTTC. As protein: CASSFQGSGANVLTF.

This clone was observed a single time. The gene calls are TRBV7-9 and TRBJ1-1; 7 bases agree with TRBD1. Germline CDR1 SEHNR, CDR2 FQNEAQ (reference sequence). V dropped 5 bases and J dropped 0; count of bases not matched to a gene: 3. This CDR3 spans 14 amino acids. CDR3: CASSLQGMNTEAFF. CDR3 in DNA: TGTGCCAGCAGCCTACAGGGGATGAACACTGAAGCTTTCTTT.

The chain uses TRBV27 and TRBJ1-2; TRBD1 is a possible D gene (5 bases). The V gene's germline CDR1 is MNHEY and CDR2 SMNVEV (reference sequence). The CDR3 sequence is 15 residues long. Trimming left V 4 bases short and J 1 base short, with 13 bases between. In nucleotides, the CDR3 is TGTGCCAGCAGTTCCACAGGAGTCCATAACTATGGCTACACCTTC. It translates to CASSSTGVHNYGYTF.

The chain recombines TRBV5-4 with TRBJ2-2, with D possibly matching TRBD1 (6 bases). The CDR3 has 15 amino acids. The V and J ends lost 4 bases and 1 base respectively, with 11 bases between them. CDR1 is SGHNT and CDR2 is YYREEE in the germline V gene (reference sequence). CDR3 DNA sequence: TGTGCCAGCAGCCCGGGGACACTGAACACCGGGGAGCTGTTTTTT. Translated: CASSPGTLNTGELFF.

J is TRBJ1-6 and V is TRBV13; possible D gene TRBD1, 6 bases. The CDR3 loop spans 14 amino acids. Looked up from germline, CDR1 is PRHDT and CDR2 is FYEKMQ (reference sequence). Trimming removed 2 bases at V and 8 bases at J, with 10 bases between. The CDR3 DNA reads as TGTGCCAGCAGCTTAACGGACAGCTATTCACCCCTCCACTTT. It codes for CASSLTDSYSPLHF.

V usage is TRBV7-8 and J usage is TRBJ1-1, with 7 positions matching TRBD1. The CDR3 is made up of 16 amino acids. The germline gives CDR1 SGHVS, CDR2 FQNEAQ. The J segment lost 7 bases and the V segment lost 2 bases, leaving 13 bases of the junction unmatched. This CDR3 is CASSLWKGAGDIEAFF. The CDR3 DNA sequence: TGTGCCAGCAGCTTATGGAAGGGGGCCGGAGACATTGAAGCTTTCTTT.

V and J are TRBV6-5 and TRBJ2-3, with 7 bases matching TRBD1. Germline CDR1 and CDR2: MNHEY and SVGAGI. The CDR3 consists of 15 residues. V lost 6 bases to trimming and J lost 0 bases; unmatched junction nucleotides: 6. The CDR3 reads CASRADRLSTDTQYF. CDR3 in DNA: TGTGCCAGCAGGGCGGACAGGTTAAGCACAGATACGCAGTATTTT.

This chain uses TRBV4-3 with TRBJ2-7, with 11 bases that match TRBD2. Germline V gives CDR1 LGHNA, CDR2 YSLEER. The CDR3 runs 15 residues. The trim removed 5 bases at V and 0 bases at J, leaving 3 bases unmatched. The CDR3 nucleotides read TGCGCCAGCAGCAAAACTAGCGGGAGCTCCTACGAGCAGTACTTC. Residues: CASSKTSGSSYEQYF.

This clone was counted only a few times. The rearrangement links TRBV2 to TRBJ2-3, with 9 bases fitting TRBD2. CDR3 length: 14 residues. Germline trimming cut 7 bases from V and 4 bases from J; bases unmatched to any gene: 6. CDR1 and CDR2 (germline): SNHLY, FYNNEI. The CDR3 nucleotides are TGTGCCAGCAAAAAGCGGGGGGTAGCAGATACGCAGTATTTT. Residues: CASKKRGVADTQYF.

The chain couples TRBV11-1 to TRBJ2-1; 7 bases are shared with TRBD1. V shed 5 bases, J shed 8 bases, and the junction held 9 bases outside the gene matches. This CDR3 has 14 residues. The germline V gene encodes CDR1 SGHAT and CDR2 FQDESV (reference sequence). CDR3 sequence (DNA): TGTGCCAGCAGCACCCAGGGGGACGGGGATGAGCAGTTCTTC. Its translation: CASSTQGDGDEQFF.

The chain combines TRBV4-2 with TRBJ1-6; D unresolved. Germline lookup yields CDR1 LGHNA and CDR2 YNFKEQ. This CDR3 contains 14 residues. The V end was cut by 0 bases, the J end by 5 bases, with 5 bases between. The CDR3: CASSQDTDNSPLHF. CDR3 DNA sequence: TGTGCCAGCAGCCAAGATACAGATAATTCACCCCTCCACTTT.

The rearrangement uses TRBV19 and TRBJ1-2, with no clear D. Trimming took 4 bases from V and 0 from J, leaving 9 bases between them. Germline CDR1 is LNHDA and CDR2 is SQIVND (reference sequence). The CDR3 extends over 14 amino acids. This CDR3 reads CASSTLTTNYGYTF. As DNA, the CDR3 is TGTGCCAGTAGTACTCTAACCACTAACTATGGCTACACCTTC.

V usage is TRBV7-9 and J usage is TRBJ1-2; possibly TRBD1 for D (5 bases). Germline loops: CDR1 SEHNR, CDR2 FQNEAQ (reference sequence). The V end lost 6 bases, the J end lost 3 bases, and 8 bases lay between the germline ends. The CDR3 covers 12 residues. CDR3 region: CASSPGDYGYTF. CDR3 DNA sequence: TGTGCCAGCAGTCCGGGGGACTATGGCTACACCTTC.

This chain uses TRBV6-5 with TRBJ2-1; 14 nucleotides match TRBD2. This CDR3 is built from 15 residues. The ends lost 8 bases at V and 7 bases at J; junction bases unmatched: 7. CDR1 is MNHEY and CDR2 is SVGAGI in the germline V gene. For the CDR3, the DNA is TGTGCCAGCCGGACTAGCGGGGGGTATGGGAATGAGCAGTTCTTC. This encodes CASRTSGGYGNEQFF.

The chain employs TRBV5-1 and TRBJ1-1, with TRBD1 identical over 8 bases. V was pared by 4 bases and J by 1 base, with 3 bases of the junction left unmatched. CDR3 length equals 14 residues. Germline CDR1 and CDR2: SGHRS and YFSETQ. CDR3 sequence reads: CASSNGQGNTEAFF. The CDR3 nucleotides are TGCGCCAGCAGCAATGGACAGGGGAACACTGAAGCTTTCTTT.

This clone was observed a few times. This chain connects TRBV7-2 to TRBJ2-7; maybe TRBD2 (5 bases). In germline, CDR1 is SGHTA, CDR2 FQGNSA. Trimming shortened V by 5 bases and J by 0 bases, and 23 bases separated the two germline ends. CDR3 length: 18 amino acids. CDR3 sequence: CASSPQPPLASNSYEQYF. DNA of the CDR3: TGTGCCAGCAGCCCCCAGCCGCCCCTAGCTTCAAACTCCTACGAGCAGTACTTC.